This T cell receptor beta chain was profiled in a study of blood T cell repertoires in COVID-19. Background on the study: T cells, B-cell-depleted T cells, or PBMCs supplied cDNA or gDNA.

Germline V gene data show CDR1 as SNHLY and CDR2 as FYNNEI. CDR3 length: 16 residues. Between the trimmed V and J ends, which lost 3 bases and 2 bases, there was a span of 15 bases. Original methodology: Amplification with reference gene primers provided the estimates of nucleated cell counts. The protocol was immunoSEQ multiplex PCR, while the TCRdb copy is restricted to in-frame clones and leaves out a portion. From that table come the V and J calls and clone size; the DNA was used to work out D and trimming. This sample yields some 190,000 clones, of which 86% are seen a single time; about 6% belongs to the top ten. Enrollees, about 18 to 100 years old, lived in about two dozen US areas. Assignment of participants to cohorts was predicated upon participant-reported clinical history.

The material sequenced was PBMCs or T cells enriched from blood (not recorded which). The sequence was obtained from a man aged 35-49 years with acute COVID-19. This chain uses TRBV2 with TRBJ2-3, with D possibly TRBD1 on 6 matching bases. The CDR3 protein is CASSEVGRGITDTQYF. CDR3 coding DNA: TGTGCCAGCAGTGAGGTTGGCAGGGGCATCACAGATACGCAGTATTTT.